Listed here are 12 T cell receptor beta chains from one sample, sequenced in a study of blood T cell repertoires in COVID-19. Some clones are missing from TCRdb's copy, which holds only in-frame ones; the method was immunoSEQ multiplex PCR. The repertoire holds some 340,000 clones, with 85% as singletons. Material: peripheral blood. All receptors come from a woman aged 18 to 35 with acute or convalescent COVID-19.

The rearrangement uses TRBV30 and TRBJ1-1; D possibly corresponds to TRBD1 (6 bases). The CDR3 is 14 residues long. Trimming removed 7 bases from V and 4 bases from J, with 19 bases in between. Germline V lookup: CDR1 GTSNPN, CDR2 SVGIG (reference sequence). The CDR3 nucleotides read TGTGCCTCGTTAGCGGGGACATGGGGCACTGAAGCTTTCTTT. It translates to CASLAGTWGTEAFF. Full variable domain (remainder filled in from reference TRBV30 and TRBJ1-1): SQTIHQWPATLVQPVGSPLSLECTVEGTSNPNLYWYRQAAGRGLQLLFYSVGIGQISSEVPQNLSASRPQDRQFILSSKKLLLSDSGFYLCASLAGTWGTEAFFGQGTRLTVV.

This chain uses TRBV4-1 with TRBJ1-1, with no clear D. The V end was cut by 4 bases, the J end by 3 bases, with 12 bases between. The CDR3 is made up of 14 amino acids. The germline V gene has CDR1 MGHRA and CDR2 YSYEKL. CDR3 coding DNA: TGCGCCAGCAGCCCAGAAGTACGGGACACTGAAGCTTTCTTT. Translation: CASSPEVRDTEAFF.

The V and J genes are TRBV15 and TRBJ1-5; TRBD1 matches 8 bases. This CDR3 is 15 amino acids long. V shed 2 bases, J shed 6 bases, and the junction held 6 bases outside the gene matches. Germline CDR1 LNHNV, CDR2 YYDKDF (reference sequence). The CDR3 region is CATSRKQGAGQPQHF. CDR3 DNA: TGTGCCACCAGCAGAAAGCAGGGGGCTGGTCAGCCCCAGCATTTT.

The V and J genes are TRBV11-2 and TRBJ1-1; D remains unclear. There are 13 residues in the CDR3. V was pared by 3 bases and J by 1 base, with 6 bases between. Germline CDR1 SGHAT, CDR2 FQNNGV. In DNA, the CDR3 is TGTGCCAGCAGCTTCACACGGAACACTGAAGCTTTCTTT. Amino acids: CASSFTRNTEAFF.

The chain recombines TRBV28 with TRBJ2-1; TRBD1 matches 8 bases. This CDR3 spans 15 amino acids. From germline, CDR1 is MDHEN and CDR2 SYDVKM. The V gene end was trimmed by 8 bases and the J gene end by 5 bases; junction bases not matched to a gene: 11. CDR3 sequence reads: CASVLRTGFDNEQFF. CDR3 in DNA: TGTGCCAGCGTCCTCAGGACAGGGTTCGACAATGAGCAGTTCTTC. Full variable domain (remainder filled in from reference TRBV28 and TRBJ2-1): DVKVTQSSRYLVKRTGEKVFLECVQDMDHENMFWYRQDPGLGLRLIYFSYDVKMKEKGDIPEGYSVSREKKERFSLILESASTNQTSMYLCASVLRTGFDNEQFFGPGTRLTVL.

This clone came up once. The chain is built from TRBV2 and TRBJ2-3; D is possibly TRBD2 (6 bases). This CDR3 has 14 amino acids. Deletions cut 0 bases from V and 4 bases from J, with 8 bases between. CDR1 SNHLY and CDR2 FYNNEI come from the germline V gene. CDR3 region: CASSEATRSDTQYF. The CDR3 coding sequence is TGTGCCAGCAGTGAAGCGACTAGATCAGATACGCAGTATTTT.

This clone was recorded only once. V usage is TRBV27 and J usage is TRBJ1-4, with a tentative D call TRBD1 (5 bases). The germline V and J ends were trimmed by 6 bases and 0 bases, with 8 bases remaining between them. CDR1 is MNHEY, CDR2 SMNVEV, per germline (reference sequence). The CDR3 is made up of 14 amino acids. Here the CDR3 DNA reads TGTGCCAGCAGACGGGGGGCAACTAATGAAAAACTGTTTTTT. Translated: CASRRGATNEKLFF. The full variable domain, its missing parts supplied by reference TRBV27 and TRBJ1-4, is EAQVTQNPRYLITVTGKKLTVTCSQNMNHEYMSWYRQDPGLGLRQIYYSMNVEVTDKGDVPEGYKVSRKEKRNFPLILESPSPNQTSLYFCASRRGATNEKLFFGSGTQLSVL.

The rearrangement joins TRBV9 to TRBJ1-4, with D hard to call. Trimming left V 0 bases short and J 3 bases short, with 9 bases between. The CDR3 totals 15 residues. CDR1 is SGDLS and CDR2 is YYNGEE in the germline V gene. The CDR3 is CASSVGRVSNEKLFF. For the CDR3, the DNA is TGTGCCAGCAGCGTAGGGAGGGTATCTAATGAAAAACTGTTTTTT.

V and J are TRBV6-5 and TRBJ1-2; perhaps TRBD1 as D (5 bases). Between the trimmed V and J ends, which lost 6 bases and 4 bases, there was a span of 12 bases. CDR3 length: 13 residues. The V gene's germline CDR1 is MNHEY and CDR2 SVGAGI. CDR3 DNA sequence: TGTGCCAGCAGGCCTGACAGCGTCTATGGCTACACCTTC. Translated: CASRPDSVYGYTF.

The CDR3 sequence: CASSFSTSGRGDTQYF. Here the CDR3 DNA reads TGTGCCAGCAGCTTCTCGACTAGCGGGAGGGGAGATACGCAGTATTTT. The chain uses TRBV7-2 and TRBJ2-3, with TRBD2 matching 14 bases. Germline lookup yields CDR1 SGHTA and CDR2 FQGNSA. There are 16 residues in the CDR3. Unmatched junction bases numbered 4, after V lost 3 bases and J lost 5 bases.

The rearrangement joins TRBV2 to TRBJ1-1; 8 nucleotides align to TRBD1. The length of the CDR3 is 16 residues. V lost 5 bases, J lost 3 bases, and 11 bases stayed unmatched. Germline V gives CDR1 SNHLY, CDR2 FYNNEI. CDR3 DNA sequence: TGTGCCAGCAGTACCCGGACAGGGTGGGGCGACACTGAAGCTTTCTTT. It specifies CASSTRTGWGDTEAFF. The whole variable domain, remainder taken from reference TRBV2 and TRBJ1-1, is EPEVTQTPSHQVTQMGQEVILRCVPISNHLYFYWYRQILGQKVEFLVSFYNNEISEKSEIFDDQFSVERPDGSNFTLKIRSTKLEDSAMYFCASSTRTGWGDTEAFFGQGTRLTVV.

This sequence joins TRBV5-3 and TRBJ1-5; 7 bases are a match to TRBD1. TRBV5-3 is given ORF status, its function remaining uncertain. CDR3 size: 14 residues. The trim removed 4 bases at V and 6 bases at J, leaving 7 bases unmatched. The CDR3 protein is CARSRGQLGQPQHF. CDR3 nucleotides: TGTGCCAGAAGCAGGGGACAGTTGGGTCAGCCCCAGCATTTT.